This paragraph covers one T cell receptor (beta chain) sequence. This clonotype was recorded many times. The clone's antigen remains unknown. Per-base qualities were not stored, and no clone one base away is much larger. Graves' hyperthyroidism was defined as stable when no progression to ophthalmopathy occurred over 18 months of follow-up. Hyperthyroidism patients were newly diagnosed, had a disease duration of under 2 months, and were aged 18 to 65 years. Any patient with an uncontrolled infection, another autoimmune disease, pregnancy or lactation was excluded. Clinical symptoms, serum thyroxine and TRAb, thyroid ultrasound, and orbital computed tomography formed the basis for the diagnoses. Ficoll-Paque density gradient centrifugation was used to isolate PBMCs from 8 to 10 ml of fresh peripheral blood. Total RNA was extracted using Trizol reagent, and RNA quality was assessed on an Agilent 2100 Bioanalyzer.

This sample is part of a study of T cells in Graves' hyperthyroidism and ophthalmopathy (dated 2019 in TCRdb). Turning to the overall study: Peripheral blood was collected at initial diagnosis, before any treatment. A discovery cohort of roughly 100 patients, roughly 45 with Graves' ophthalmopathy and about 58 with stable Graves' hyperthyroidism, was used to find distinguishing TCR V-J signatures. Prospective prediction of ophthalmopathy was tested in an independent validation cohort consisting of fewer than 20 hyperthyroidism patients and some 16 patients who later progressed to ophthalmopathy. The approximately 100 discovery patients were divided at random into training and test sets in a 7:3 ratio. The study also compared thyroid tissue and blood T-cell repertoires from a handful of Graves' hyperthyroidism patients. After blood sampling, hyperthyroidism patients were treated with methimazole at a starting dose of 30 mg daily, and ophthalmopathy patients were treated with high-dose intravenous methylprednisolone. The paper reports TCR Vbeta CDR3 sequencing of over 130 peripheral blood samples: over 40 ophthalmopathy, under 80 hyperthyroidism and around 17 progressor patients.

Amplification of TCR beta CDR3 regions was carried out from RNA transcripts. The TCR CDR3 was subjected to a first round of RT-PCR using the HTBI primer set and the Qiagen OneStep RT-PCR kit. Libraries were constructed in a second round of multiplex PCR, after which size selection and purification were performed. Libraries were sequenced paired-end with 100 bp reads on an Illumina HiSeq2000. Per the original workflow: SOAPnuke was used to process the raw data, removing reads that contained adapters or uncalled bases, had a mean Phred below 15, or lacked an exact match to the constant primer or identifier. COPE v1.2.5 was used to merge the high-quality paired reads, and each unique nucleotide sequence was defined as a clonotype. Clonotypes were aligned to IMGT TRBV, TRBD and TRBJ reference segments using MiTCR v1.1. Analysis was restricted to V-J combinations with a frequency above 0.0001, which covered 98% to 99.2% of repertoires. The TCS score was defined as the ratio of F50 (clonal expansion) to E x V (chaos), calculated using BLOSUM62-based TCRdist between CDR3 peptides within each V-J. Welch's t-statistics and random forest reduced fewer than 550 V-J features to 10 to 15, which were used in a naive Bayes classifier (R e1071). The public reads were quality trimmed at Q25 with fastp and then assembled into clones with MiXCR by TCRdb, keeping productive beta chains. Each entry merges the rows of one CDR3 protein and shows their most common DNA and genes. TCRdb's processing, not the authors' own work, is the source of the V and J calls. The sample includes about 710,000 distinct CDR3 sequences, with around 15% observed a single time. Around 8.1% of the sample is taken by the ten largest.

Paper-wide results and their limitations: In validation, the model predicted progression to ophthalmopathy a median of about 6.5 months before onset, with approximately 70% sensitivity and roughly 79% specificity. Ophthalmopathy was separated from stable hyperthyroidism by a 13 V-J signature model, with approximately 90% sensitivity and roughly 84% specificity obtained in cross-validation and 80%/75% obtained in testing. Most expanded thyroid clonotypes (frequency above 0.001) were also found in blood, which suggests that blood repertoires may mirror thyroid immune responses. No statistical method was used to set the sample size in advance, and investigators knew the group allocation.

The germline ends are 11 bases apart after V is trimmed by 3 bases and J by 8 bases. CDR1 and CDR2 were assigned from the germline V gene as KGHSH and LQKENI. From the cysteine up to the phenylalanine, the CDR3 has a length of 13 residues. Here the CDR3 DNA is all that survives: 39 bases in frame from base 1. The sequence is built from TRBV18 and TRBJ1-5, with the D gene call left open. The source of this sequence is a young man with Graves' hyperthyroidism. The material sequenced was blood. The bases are TGTGCCAGCTCACCGGGGAACCGGGAGCCCCAGCATTTT. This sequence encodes CASSPGNREPQHF.